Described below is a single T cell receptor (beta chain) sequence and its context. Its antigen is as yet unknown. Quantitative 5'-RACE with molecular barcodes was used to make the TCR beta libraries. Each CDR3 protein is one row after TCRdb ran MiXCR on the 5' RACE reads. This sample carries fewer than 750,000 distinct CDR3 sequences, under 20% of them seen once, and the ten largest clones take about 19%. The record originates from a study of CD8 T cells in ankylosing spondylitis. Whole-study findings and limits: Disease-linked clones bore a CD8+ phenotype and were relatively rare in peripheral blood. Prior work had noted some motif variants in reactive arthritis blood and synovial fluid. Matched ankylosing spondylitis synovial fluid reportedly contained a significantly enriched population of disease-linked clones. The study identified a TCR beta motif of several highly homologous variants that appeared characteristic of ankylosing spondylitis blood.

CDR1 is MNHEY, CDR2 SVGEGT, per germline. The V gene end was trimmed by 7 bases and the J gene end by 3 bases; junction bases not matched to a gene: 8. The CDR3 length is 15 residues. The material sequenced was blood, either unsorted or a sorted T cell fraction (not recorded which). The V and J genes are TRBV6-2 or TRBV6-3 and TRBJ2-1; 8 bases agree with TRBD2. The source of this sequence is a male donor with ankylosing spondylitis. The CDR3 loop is CASNPGLADYNEQFF. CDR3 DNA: TGTGCCAGCAACCCTGGACTAGCAGACTACAATGAGCAGTTCTTC.